This is a list of T cell receptor beta chains from one sample in a study of glioma-infiltrating T cells. TCRdb used MiXCR to reprocess the multiplex PCR reads, holding one entry per CDR3 protein. The table has 100,000 to 150,000 distinct CDR3 sequences, more than 20% seen once; the top ten hold about a quarter. The sequenced material came from glioma tissue, nonneoplastic brain tissue, or PBMCs (not recorded which). These receptor sequences come from a human donor with low-grade glioma or glioblastoma, undergoing nonglioma brain surgery, or in good health (not recorded which). Both conserved end residues are part of each CDR3. A D gene is named only where the DNA matches it firmly. Clone size is given for some rows only: seen once, a few or many times, or a class if the clone is expanded.

clone size: many
V gene: TRBV27
D gene: TRBD1
J gene: TRBJ1-1
CDR3 DNA: TGCACCAGCAGCCCCGGACAGGGGCCTGAAGCTTTCTTT
CDR3 protein: CTSSPGQGPEAFF

clone size: -
V gene: TRBV6-1
D gene: -
J gene: TRBJ2-5
CDR3 DNA: TGTGCCATCAGTGAGATCTTGGAGACCCAGTACTTC
CDR3 protein: CAISEILETQYF

clone size: -
V gene: TRBV19
D gene: -
J gene: TRBJ2-1
CDR3 DNA: TGTGCCAGTATCACCCCACGGGCGGGGGCGGCCTACAATGAGCAGTTCTTC
CDR3 protein: CASITPRAGAAYNEQFF

clone size: few
V gene: TRBV2
D gene: TRBD1
J gene: TRBJ1-1
CDR3 DNA: TGTGCCAGTCTCACAGGGGCTAACATGAACACTGAAGCTTTCTTT
CDR3 protein: CASLTGANMNTEAFF

clone size: few
V gene: TRBV7-3
D gene: TRBD2
J gene: TRBJ2-3
CDR3 DNA: TGTGCCAGCAGCTTAATTTATCCAGCGGGGGCAGATACGCAGTATTTT
CDR3 protein: CASSLIYPAGADTQYF

clone size: -
V gene: TRBV2
D gene: TRBD1
J gene: TRBJ1-1
CDR3 DNA: TGTGCCAGCAGCACTCGACAGGGGTTGAACACTGAAGCTTTCTTT
CDR3 protein: CASSTRQGLNTEAFF

clone size: many
V gene: TRBV7-9
D gene: -
J gene: TRBJ1-5
CDR3 DNA: TGTGCCAGCGGCACAGGGAGCAATCAGCCCCAGCATTTT
CDR3 protein: CASGTGSNQPQHF

clone size: -
V gene: TRBV7-6
D gene: -
J gene: TRBJ1-1
CDR3 DNA: TGTGCCAGCAGCTCCCGCCCGAGTGGGGACACTGAAGCTTTCTTT
CDR3 protein: CASSSRPSGDTEAFF

clone size: -
V gene: TRBV2
D gene: TRBD1
J gene: TRBJ1-1
CDR3 DNA: TGTGCCAGCAGTTTTGGACAGGGTGGCGGCACTGAAGCTTTCTTT
CDR3 protein: CASSFGQGGGTEAFF

clone size: many
V gene: TRBV25-1
D gene: -
J gene: TRBJ1-1
CDR3 DNA: TGTGCCAGCAGTGAATATAAGAACACTGAAGCTTTCTTT
CDR3 protein: CASSEYKNTEAFF

clone size: many
V gene: TRBV28
D gene: -
J gene: TRBJ2-1
CDR3 DNA: TGTGCCAGCAGAGGGACAACTCCCTACAATGAGCAGTTCTTC
CDR3 protein: CASRGTTPYNEQFF

clone size: -
V gene: TRBV5-1
D gene: TRBD2
J gene: TRBJ2-5
CDR3 DNA: TGCGCCAGCAGCCCGGGAGGGACTAGCGGGTACCAAGAGACCCAGTACTTC
CDR3 protein: CASSPGGTSGYQETQYF

clone size: many
V gene: TRBV4-2
D gene: -
J gene: TRBJ2-3
CDR3 DNA: TGTGCCAGCAGCCAAGATTTAGGACGGGAACCAGGTACGCAGTATTTT
CDR3 protein: CASSQDLGREPGTQYF

clone size: many
V gene: TRBV6-6
D gene: -
J gene: TRBJ1-1
CDR3 DNA: TGTGCCAGCAGTTACTCGCTTGGGGTGAACACTGAAGCTTTCTTT
CDR3 protein: CASSYSLGVNTEAFF

clone size: -
V gene: TRBV28
D gene: TRBD1
J gene: TRBJ1-6
CDR3 DNA: TGTGCCAGCAGTTTGATACAGGGGAACACACCCCTCCACTTT
CDR3 protein: CASSLIQGNTPLHF

clone size: -
V gene: TRBV3-1
D gene: TRBD1
J gene: TRBJ1-1
CDR3 DNA: TGTGCCAGCAGCCCCCGGGACAGGTGGGCTAAAGCTTTCTTT
CDR3 protein: CASSPRDRWAKAFF